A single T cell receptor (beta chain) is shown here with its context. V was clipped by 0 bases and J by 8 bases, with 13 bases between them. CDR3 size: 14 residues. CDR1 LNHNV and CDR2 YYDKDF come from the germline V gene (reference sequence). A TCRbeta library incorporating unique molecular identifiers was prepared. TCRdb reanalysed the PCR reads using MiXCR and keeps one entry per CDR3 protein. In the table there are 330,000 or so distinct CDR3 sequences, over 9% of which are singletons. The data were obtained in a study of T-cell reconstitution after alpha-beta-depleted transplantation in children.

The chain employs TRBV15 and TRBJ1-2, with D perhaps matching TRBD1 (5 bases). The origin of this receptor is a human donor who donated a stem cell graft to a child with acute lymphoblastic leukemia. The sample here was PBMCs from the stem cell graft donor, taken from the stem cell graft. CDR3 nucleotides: TGTGCCACCAGCAGAGAAGCGTCAGGGCACGGCTACACCTTC. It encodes CATSREASGHGYTF.